Listed below are T cell receptor beta chains from one sample, sequenced in a study of blood T cell repertoires in COVID-19. Assay: immunoSEQ multiplex PCR; the TCRdb copy retains only in-frame clones and omits some. The profile shows approximately 150,000 clones, more than 70% of them singletons. Sequenced material: PBMCs or T cells enriched from blood (not recorded which). The receptors were gathered from a man aged 55-75 years who had recovered from COVID-19. The conserved cysteine and the conserved F or W are not part of the CDR3 here.

v_call	j_call	cdr3_aa
TRBV10-3	TRBJ1-2	AISGAGGEDYT
TRBV6-5	TRBJ1-5	ASSYRGGQPQH
TRBV7-2	TRBJ2-7	ASSSPPSYEQY
TRBV7-8	TRBJ1-4	ASSSLRSGEKLF
TRBV7-9	TRBJ2-2	ASSSRTQGVYGELF
TRBV11-2	TRBJ2-2	ASSLSSGTNTGELF
TRBV7-9	TRBJ2-5	ASSLHGDREETQY
TRBV29-1	TRBJ2-1	SVALGRWPRTSGSRYEQF
TRBV19	TRBJ2-7	ASKEQGAYEQY
TRBV30	TRBJ1-2	AWSVFGVDRPKLYGYT
TRBV11-2	TRBJ2-7	ASSPPTRAGAYEQY
TRBV9	TRBJ2-3	ASSVVGGGGTDTQY
TRBV7-3	TRBJ2-1	ASSPPSGEQF
TRBV19	TRBJ2-3	ASSSPPGQVSDTQY
TRBV24-1	TRBJ1-2	ATGTGMSGYT
TRBV7-3	TRBJ2-2	ASSSEGAGELF
TRBV5-5	TRBJ2-5	ASSLLGGVQETQY
TRBV9	TRBJ2-5	ASSPSGETQY
TRBV12-5	TRBJ2-7	ASGLATGLYNEQY
TRBV10-3	TRBJ1-5	AISEAGGGSNQPQH
TRBV7-9	TRBJ1-6	ASSLVGTDNSPLH
TRBV7-2	TRBJ1-3	ASSPRPGHLSSTIY
TRBV28	TRBJ1-1	ASSLSGVWGTEAF
TRBV19	TRBJ1-2	ASKRTGGEIYGYT
TRBV18	TRBJ1-6	ASSPRHRQGVIDSPLH
TRBV5-1	TRBJ2-1	ASRQTGEVTNEQF
TRBV5-1	TRBJ2-2	ASSPGGQLAFSPGELF
TRBV6-5	TRBJ1-6	ASSQIQGTSPLH
TRBV5-1	TRBJ2-7	ASSWDSTKQY
TRBV11-1	TRBJ2-1	ASSRGRRSFNEQF
TRBV11-2	TRBJ2-7	ASSLGGWAEQY
TRBV28	TRBJ1-2	ASSLTGQYGYT
TRBV29-1	TRBJ2-7	SVERGPGQGAHEQY
TRBV12-3/TRBV12-4	TRBJ2-1	ASSLQIGEQF
TRBV3-1/TRBV3-2	TRBJ1-5	ASSQGQGDQPQH